This T cell receptor beta chain derives from a study of monozygotic twins with inflammatory bowel disease. Study-wide findings and caveats: The analysis failed to separate different T cell subtypes.

The CDR3 consists of 13 residues. Germline assignment: CDR1 SGHRS and CDR2 YFSETQ. Blood was collected, approximately 2.5 ml per donor. As concerns this clonotype: Its target is unknown.

TCRdb processed the 5' RACE reads again and assigns one entry to each CDR3 protein, with no DNA. The listing contains 190,000 or so distinct CDR3 sequences. The V and J genes are TRBV5-1 and TRBJ1-1; TCRdb returns TRBD1, unconfirmable since there is no DNA. Sequences were obtained from blood. The clonotype originates from a human donor with ulcerative colitis or Crohn's disease, or a healthy co-twin of an affected twin (not recorded which). CDR3 loop: CASSMTGGTEAFF.